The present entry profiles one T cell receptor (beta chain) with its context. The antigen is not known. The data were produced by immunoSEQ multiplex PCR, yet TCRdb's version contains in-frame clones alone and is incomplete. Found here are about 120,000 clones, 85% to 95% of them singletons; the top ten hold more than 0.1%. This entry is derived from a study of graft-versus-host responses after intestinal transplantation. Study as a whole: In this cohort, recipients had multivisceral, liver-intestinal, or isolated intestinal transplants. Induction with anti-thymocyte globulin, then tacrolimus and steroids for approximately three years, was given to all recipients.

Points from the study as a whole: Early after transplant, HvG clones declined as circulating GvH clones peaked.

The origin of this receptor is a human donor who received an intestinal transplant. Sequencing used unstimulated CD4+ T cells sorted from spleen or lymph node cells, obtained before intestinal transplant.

The CDR3 protein is CSVEEGHTEAFF. CDR3 DNA: TGCAGCGTTGAAGAGGGCCACACTGAAGCTTTCTTT. The chain is built from TRBV29-1 and TRBJ1-1; D gene unclear. V was cut by 0 bases and J by 3 bases, with 5 bases left in between. Germline V gene data show CDR1 as SQVTM and CDR2 as ANQGSEA. CDR3 size: 12 residues.